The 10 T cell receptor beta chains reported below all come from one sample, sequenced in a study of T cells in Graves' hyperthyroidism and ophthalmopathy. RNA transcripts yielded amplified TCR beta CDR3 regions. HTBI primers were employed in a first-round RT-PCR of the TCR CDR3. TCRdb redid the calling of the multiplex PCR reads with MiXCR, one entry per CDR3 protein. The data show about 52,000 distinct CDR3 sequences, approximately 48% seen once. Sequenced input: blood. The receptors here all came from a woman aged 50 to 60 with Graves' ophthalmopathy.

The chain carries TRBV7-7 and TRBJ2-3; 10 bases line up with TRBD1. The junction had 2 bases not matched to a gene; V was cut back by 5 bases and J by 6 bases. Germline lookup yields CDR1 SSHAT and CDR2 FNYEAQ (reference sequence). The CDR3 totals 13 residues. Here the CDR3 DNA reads TGTGCCAGCAGCAAGGACAGGGGGGATACGCAGTATTTT. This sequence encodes CASSKDRGDTQYF. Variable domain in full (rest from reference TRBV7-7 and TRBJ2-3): GAGVSQSPRYKVTKRGQDVTLRCDPISSHATLYWYQQALGQGPEFLTYFNYEAQPDKSGLPSDRFSAERPEGSISTLTIQRTEQRDSAMYRCASSKDRGDTQYFGPGTRLTVL.

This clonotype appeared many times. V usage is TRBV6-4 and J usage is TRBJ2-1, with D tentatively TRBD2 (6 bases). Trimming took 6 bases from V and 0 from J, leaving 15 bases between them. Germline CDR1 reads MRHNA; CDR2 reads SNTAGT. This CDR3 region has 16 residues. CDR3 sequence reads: CASSPNSGYSYNEQFF. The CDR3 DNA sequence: TGTGCCAGCAGCCCTAATAGCGGTTACTCCTACAATGAGCAGTTCTTC.

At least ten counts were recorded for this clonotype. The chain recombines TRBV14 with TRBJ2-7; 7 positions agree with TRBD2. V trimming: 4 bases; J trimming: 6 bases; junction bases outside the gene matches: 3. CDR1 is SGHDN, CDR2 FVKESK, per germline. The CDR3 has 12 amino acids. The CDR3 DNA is TGTGCCAGCAGCCCTAGCGGAGTCGAGCAGTACTTC. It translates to CASSPSGVEQYF.

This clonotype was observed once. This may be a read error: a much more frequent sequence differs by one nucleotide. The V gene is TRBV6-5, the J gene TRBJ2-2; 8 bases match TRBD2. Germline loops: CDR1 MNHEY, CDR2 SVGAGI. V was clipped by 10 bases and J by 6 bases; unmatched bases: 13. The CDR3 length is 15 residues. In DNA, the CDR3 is TGTGCCACTCCCGGGCGGGGGGTCGATCCCGGGGAGCTGTTTTTT. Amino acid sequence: CATPGRGVDPGELFF.

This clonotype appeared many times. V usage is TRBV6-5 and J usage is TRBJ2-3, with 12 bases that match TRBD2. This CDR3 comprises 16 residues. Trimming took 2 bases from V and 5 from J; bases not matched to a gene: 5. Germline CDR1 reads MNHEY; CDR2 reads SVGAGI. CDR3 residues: CASSYASGGGEDTQYF. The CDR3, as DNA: TGTGCCAGCAGTTACGCTAGCGGGGGGGGGGAAGATACGCAGTATTTT.

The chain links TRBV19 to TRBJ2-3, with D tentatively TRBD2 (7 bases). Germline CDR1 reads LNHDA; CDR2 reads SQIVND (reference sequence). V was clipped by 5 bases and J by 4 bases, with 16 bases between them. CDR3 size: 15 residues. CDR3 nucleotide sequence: TGTGCCAGTAGTGGGGGGGGGGGCTTTCCAGATACGCAGTATTTT. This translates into CASSGGGGFPDTQYF.

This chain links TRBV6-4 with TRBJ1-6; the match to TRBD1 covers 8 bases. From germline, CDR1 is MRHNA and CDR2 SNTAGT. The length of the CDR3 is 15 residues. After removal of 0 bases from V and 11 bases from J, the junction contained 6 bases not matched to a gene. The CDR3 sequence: CASSDSTGDNAPLHF. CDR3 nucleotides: TGTGCCAGCAGTGACTCGACAGGGGACAATGCACCCCTCCACTTT.

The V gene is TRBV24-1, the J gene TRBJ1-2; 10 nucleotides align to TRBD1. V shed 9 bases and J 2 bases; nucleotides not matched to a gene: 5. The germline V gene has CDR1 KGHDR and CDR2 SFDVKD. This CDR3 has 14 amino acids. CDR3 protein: CATLGQGGNYGYTF. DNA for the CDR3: TGTGCCACCCTAGGACAGGGGGGGAACTATGGCTACACCTTC.

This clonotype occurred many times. The CDR3 DNA follows: TGTGCCAGCAGCTTATTTTCTAGCGGCTCCTACGAGCAGTACTTC. Its protein is CASSLFSSGSYEQYF. The J gene is TRBJ2-7, the V gene TRBV7-9; 7 bases fit TRBD2. The CDR3 has 15 amino acids. Germline V gene lookup returns CDR1 SEHNR and CDR2 FQNEAQ (reference sequence). V lost 2 bases, J lost 0 bases, and 4 bases stayed unmatched.

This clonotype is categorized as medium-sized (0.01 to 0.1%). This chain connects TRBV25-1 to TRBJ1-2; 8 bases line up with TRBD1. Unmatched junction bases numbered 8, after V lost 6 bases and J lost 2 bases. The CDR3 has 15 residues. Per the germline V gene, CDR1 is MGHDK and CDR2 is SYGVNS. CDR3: CASSATGQGNYGYTF. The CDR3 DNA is TGTGCCAGCAGCGCCACCGGACAGGGAAACTATGGCTACACCTTC.